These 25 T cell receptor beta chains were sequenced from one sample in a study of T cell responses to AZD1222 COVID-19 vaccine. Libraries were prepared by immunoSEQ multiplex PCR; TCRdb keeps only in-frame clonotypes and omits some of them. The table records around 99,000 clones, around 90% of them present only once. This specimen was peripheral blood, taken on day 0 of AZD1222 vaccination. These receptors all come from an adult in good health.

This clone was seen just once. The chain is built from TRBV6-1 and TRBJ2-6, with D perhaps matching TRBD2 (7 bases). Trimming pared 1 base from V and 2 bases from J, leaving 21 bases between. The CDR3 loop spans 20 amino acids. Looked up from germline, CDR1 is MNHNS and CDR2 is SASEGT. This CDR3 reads CASSEVLYTGRVAGANVLTF. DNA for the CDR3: TGTGCCAGCAGTGAAGTGTTATATACAGGGAGGGTAGCTGGGGCCAACGTCCTGACTTTC.

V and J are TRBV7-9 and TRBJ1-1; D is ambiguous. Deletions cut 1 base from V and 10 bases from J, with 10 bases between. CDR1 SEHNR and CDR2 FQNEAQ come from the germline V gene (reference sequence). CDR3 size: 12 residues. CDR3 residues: CASSLGGDRAFF. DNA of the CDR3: TGTGCCAGCAGCTTAGGTGGGGATAGAGCTTTCTTT.

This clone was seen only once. The CDR3 protein is CASRSRTGIYGYTF. CDR3 nucleotide sequence: TGTGCCAGTAGATCACGGACAGGGATTTATGGCTACACCTTC. The J gene is TRBJ1-2, the V gene TRBV19, with 8 bases matching TRBD1. The CDR3 covers 14 residues. The J segment lost 5 bases and the V segment lost 6 bases, leaving 8 bases of the junction unmatched. CDR1 and CDR2 from the germline V gene are LNHDA and SQIVND (reference sequence). The variable domain in full, completed from reference TRBV19 and TRBJ1-2, reads DGGITQSPKYLFRKEGQNVTLSCEQNLNHDAMYWYRQDPGQGLRLIYYSQIVNDFQKGDIAEGYSVSREKKESFPLTVTSAQKNPTAFYLCASRSRTGIYGYTFGSGTRLTVV.

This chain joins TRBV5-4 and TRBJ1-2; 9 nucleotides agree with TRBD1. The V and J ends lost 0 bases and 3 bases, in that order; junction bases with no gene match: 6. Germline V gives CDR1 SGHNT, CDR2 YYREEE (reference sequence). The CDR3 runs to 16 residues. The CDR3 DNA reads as TGTGCCAGCAGCTTGGGCACAGGGGGCATGGACTATGGCTACACCTTC. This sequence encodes CASSLGTGGMDYGYTF.

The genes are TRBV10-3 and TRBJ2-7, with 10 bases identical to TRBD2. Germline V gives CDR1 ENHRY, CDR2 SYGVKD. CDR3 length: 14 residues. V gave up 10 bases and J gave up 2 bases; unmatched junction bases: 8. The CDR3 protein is CATSTSGAAYEQYF. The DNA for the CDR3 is TGTGCCACTTCAACTAGCGGGGCAGCCTACGAGCAGTACTTC.

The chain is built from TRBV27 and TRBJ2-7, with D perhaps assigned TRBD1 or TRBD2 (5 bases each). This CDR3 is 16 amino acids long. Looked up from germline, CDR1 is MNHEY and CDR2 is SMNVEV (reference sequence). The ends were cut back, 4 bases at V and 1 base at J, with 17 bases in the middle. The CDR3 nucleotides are TGTGCCAGCAGTTCACCCTCAGGGACCCTATCCTACGAGCAGTACTTC. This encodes CASSSPSGTLSYEQYF.

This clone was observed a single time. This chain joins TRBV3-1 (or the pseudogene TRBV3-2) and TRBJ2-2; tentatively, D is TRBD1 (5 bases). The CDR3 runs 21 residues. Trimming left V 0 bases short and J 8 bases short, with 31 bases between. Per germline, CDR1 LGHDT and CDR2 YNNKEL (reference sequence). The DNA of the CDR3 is TGTGCCAGCAGCCAAGATTCCCCCCGTCCCGGCAGGGTTTGGGTTCGAGGGGAGCTGTTTTTT. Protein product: CASSQDSPRPGRVWVRGELFF.

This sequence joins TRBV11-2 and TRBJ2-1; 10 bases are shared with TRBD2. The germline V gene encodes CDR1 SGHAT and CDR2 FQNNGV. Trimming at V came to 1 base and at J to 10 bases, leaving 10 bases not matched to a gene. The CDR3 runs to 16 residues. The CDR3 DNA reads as TGTGCCAGCAGCTTAGTGTCCGCTAGCGGGAGAAGGGAGCAGTTCTTC. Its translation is CASSLVSASGRREQFF.

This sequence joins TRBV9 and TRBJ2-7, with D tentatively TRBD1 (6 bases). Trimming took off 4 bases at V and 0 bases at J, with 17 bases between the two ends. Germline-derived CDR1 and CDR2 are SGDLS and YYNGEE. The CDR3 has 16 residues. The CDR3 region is CASSRGQGSNSYEQYF. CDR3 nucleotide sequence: TGTGCCAGCAGCCGGGGTCAGGGGAGCAACTCCTACGAGCAGTACTTC.

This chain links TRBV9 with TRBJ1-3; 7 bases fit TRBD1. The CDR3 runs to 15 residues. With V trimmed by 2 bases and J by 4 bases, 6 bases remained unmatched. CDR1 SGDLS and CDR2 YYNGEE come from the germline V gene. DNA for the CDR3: TGTGCCAGCAGCGTCTCACCACAGGGGGGAAACACCATATATTTT. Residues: CASSVSPQGGNTIYF.

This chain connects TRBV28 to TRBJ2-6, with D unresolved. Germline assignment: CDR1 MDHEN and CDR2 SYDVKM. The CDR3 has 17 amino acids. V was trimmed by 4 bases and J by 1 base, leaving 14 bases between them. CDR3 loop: CASSYPPSSSGANVLTF. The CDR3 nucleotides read TGTGCCAGCAGTTACCCCCCCAGCTCTTCTGGGGCCAACGTCCTGACTTTC.

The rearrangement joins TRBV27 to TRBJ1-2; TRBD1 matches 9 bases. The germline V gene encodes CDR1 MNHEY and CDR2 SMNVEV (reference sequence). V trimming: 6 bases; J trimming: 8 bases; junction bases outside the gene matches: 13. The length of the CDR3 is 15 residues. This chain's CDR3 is CASSMGGQGARGYTF. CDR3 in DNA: TGTGCCAGCAGCATGGGGGGACAGGGCGCCCGGGGCTACACCTTC.

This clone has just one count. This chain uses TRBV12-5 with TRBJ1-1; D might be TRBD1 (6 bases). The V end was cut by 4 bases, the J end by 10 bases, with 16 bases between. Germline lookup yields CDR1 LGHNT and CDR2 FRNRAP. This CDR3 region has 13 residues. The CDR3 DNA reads TGTGCTAGTGGTTACCAGTCCGGGACAACAGCTTTCTTT. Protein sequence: CASGYQSGTTAFF.

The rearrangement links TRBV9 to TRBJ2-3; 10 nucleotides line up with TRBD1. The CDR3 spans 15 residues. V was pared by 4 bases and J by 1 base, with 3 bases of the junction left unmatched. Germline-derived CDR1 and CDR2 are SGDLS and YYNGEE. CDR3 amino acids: CASSLGTGGTDTQYF. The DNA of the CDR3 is TGTGCCAGCAGCCTCGGGACAGGGGGCACAGATACGCAGTATTTT.

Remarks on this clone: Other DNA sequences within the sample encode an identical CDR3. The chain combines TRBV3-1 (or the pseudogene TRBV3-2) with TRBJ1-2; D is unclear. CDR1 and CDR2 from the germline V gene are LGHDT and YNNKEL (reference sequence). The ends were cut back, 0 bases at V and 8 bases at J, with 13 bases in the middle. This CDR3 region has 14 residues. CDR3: CASSQENRLVGYTF. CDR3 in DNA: TGTGCCAGCAGCCAAGAAAACAGACTAGTGGGCTACACCTTC.

CDR3 sequence reads: CASSLRGGQYNEQFF. The DNA for the CDR3 is TGTGCCAGCAGCTTAAGGGGAGGACAGTACAATGAGCAGTTCTTC. V usage is TRBV7-3 and J usage is TRBJ2-1; D possibly uses TRBD1 or TRBD2 (6 bases each). Trimming took 1 base from V and 4 from J, leaving 11 bases between them. Germline V lookup: CDR1 SGHTA, CDR2 FQGTGA. The CDR3 is 15 residues long.

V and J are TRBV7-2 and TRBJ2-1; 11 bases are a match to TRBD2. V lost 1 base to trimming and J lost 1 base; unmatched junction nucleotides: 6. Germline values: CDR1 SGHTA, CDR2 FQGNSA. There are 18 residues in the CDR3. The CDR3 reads CASSLVGTSGGSYNEQFF. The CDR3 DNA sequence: TGTGCCAGCAGCTTAGTAGGGACTAGCGGAGGATCCTACAATGAGCAGTTCTTC.

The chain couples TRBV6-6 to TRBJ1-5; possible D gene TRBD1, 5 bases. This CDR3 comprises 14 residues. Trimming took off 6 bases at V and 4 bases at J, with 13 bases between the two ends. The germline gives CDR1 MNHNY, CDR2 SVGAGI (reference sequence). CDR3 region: CASSPTRGNQPQHF. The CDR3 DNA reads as TGTGCCAGCAGCCCCACCCGGGGGAATCAGCCCCAGCATTTT.

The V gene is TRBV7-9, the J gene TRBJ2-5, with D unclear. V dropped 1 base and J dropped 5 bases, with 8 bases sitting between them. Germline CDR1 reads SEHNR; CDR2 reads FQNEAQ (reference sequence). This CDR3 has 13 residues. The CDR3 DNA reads TGTGCCAGCAGCTTAGACGTCGGGGAGACCCAGTACTTC. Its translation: CASSLDVGETQYF. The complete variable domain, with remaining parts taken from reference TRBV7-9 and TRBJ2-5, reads DTGVSQNPRHKITKRGQNVTFRCDPISEHNRLYWYRQTLGQGPEFLTYFQNEAQLEKSRLLSDRFSAERPKGSFSTLEIQRTEQGDSAMYLCASSLDVGETQYFGPGTRLLVL.

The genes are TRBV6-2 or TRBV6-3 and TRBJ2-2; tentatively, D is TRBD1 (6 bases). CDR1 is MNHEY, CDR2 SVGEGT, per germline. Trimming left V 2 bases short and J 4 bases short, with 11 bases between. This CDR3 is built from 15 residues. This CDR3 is CASSYGGQRTGELFF. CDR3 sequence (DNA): TGTGCCAGCAGTTACGGCGGACAGCGCACCGGGGAGCTGTTTTTT.

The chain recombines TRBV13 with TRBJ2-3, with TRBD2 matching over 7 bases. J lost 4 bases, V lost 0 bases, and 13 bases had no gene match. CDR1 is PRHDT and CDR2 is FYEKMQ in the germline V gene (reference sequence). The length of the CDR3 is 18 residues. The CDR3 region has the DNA TGTGCCAGCAGCTTAGGCCTTAGACTAGCAATAGGGGCAGATACGCAGTATTTT. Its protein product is CASSLGLRLAIGADTQYF.

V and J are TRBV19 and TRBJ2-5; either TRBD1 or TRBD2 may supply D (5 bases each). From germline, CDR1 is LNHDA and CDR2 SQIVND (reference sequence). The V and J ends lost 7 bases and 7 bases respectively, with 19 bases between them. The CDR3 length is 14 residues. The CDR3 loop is CASTGTHLHGTQYF. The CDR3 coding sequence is TGTGCCAGTACGGGGACCCACCTCCATGGGACCCAGTACTTC. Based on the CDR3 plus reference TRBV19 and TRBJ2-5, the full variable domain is DGGITQSPKYLFRKEGQNVTLSCEQNLNHDAMYWYRQDPGQGLRLIYYSQIVNDFQKGDIAEGYSVSREKKESFPLTVTSAQKNPTAFYLCASTGTHLHGTQYFGPGTRLLVL.

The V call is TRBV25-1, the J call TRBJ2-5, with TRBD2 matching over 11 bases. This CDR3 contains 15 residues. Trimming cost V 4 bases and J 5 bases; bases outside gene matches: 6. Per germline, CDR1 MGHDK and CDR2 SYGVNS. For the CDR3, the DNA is TGTGCCAGCAGTGTAGCGGGAGGGGTCGGGGAGACCCAGTACTTC. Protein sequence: CASSVAGGVGETQYF.

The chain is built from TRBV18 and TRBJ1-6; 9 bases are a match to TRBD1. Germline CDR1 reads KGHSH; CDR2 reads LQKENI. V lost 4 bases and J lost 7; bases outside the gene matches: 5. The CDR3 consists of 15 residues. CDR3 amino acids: CASSLDRGGNSPLHF. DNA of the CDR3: TGTGCCAGCTCACTGGACAGGGGAGGAAATTCACCCCTCCACTTT.

CDR3 bases: TGTGCCAGCAGTTTTTGGGGCAGGCAAGAGACCCAGTACTTC. Encoded protein: CASSFWGRQETQYF. The chain combines TRBV27 with TRBJ2-5, with a weak D call TRBD1 (5 bases). The CDR3 loop spans 14 amino acids. Germline loops: CDR1 MNHEY, CDR2 SMNVEV (reference sequence). V lost 3 bases and J lost 2, with 10 bases in between.